The clone carrying this TCR beta chain was found a few times. No antigen is known for it. After constant-region reverse-primer amplification, full-length variable regions underwent semi-nested PCR with Nested Universal Primer A. TCRdb called the 5' RACE reads again in MiXCR, with one record for every CDR3 protein. The sample yields about 54,000 distinct CDR3 sequences, more than 15% seen once. Overall study findings and caveats: Tumor memory CD4+ T cell TCR gene usage clustered with blood and lymph node memory CD4+ cells and lymph node naive CD4+ cells. Tumor-infiltrating Treg TCR alpha and beta sequences overlapped most with tumor naive CD4+ T cells, then blood naive.

The CDR3 has 16 amino acids. Trimming took 4 bases from V and 2 from J, leaving 14 bases between them. CDR1 SEHNR and CDR2 FQNEAQ come from the germline V gene (reference sequence). Purified naive CD4+ T cells were depleted of CD25+ Tregs. The specimen was naive CD4+ T cells sorted from blood. Documented subset: naive CD4+ T cells, CD4+CD45RA+CD25-. The chain combines TRBV7-9 with TRBJ2-2; a weak D match, TRBD1 (5 bases). This sequence originates from a female donor with breast cancer. CDR3 in DNA: TGTGCCAGCAGCTCCCTCTTGGGGCATAACACCGGGGAGCTGTTTTTT. Translation gives CASSSLLGHNTGELFF.